These T cell receptor beta chains were read from a single sample in a study of CD8+CD57+ T cells in acquired aplastic anemia. MiXCR, applied by TCRdb to the reads, yields one record per CDR3 protein. The table has about 170,000 distinct CDR3 sequences, around 50% seen once. The sequenced sample consisted of sorted CD4+, CD8+, or CD8+CD57+ T cells (not recorded which) from PBMCs. The receptors originated from a human donor with aplastic anemia. Both conserved end residues are part of each CDR3. A D gene is named only where the DNA matches it firmly. Clone size is not always given. Where it is, it says once, few, many or a class for expanded clones.

d_gene	abundance	j_gene	v_gene	CDR3aa	CDR3nt
-	medium-sized	TRBJ1-6	TRBV15	CATSRGRGSPLHF	TGTGCCACCAGCAGAGGTAGGGGCTCACCCCTCCACTTT
-	many	TRBJ2-7	TRBV5-1	CASRFAVGEQYF	TGCGCCAGCAGGTTTGCGGTCGGCGAGCAGTACTTC
TRBD1	-	TRBJ2-7	TRBV29-1	CSVEGQGLYEQYF	TGCAGCGTTGAGGGACAGGGGCTCTACGAGCAGTACTTC
-	few	TRBJ1-2	TRBV5-6	CTSSLGGGYTF	TGTACCAGCAGCTTGGGGGGCGGCTACACCTTC
-	few	TRBJ1-2	TRBV7-9	CASRPGDSNYGYTF	TGTGCCAGCAGGCCAGGAGATTCTAACTATGGCTACACCTTC
-	once	TRBJ2-7	TRBV2	CASSERRGNEQYF	TGTGCCAGCAGTGAACGGCGGGGCAACGAGCAGTACTTC
-	few	TRBJ2-3	TRBV7-2	CASRFYSDTQYF	TGTGCCAGCAGGTTTTATTCAGATACGCAGTATTTT
-	-	TRBJ2-5	TRBV2	CASSDRGTNQETQYF	TGTGCCAGCAGTGACAGGGGGACTAACCAAGAGACCCAGTACTTC
-	many	TRBJ2-1	TRBV2	CASSDLGDEQFF	TGTGCCAGCAGTGATCTGGGGGACGAGCAGTTCTTC
-	-	TRBJ1-5	TRBV10-2	CASSRYRGAEKETQHF	TGCGCCAGCAGTAGATATCGTGGGGCAGAAAAAGAGACCCAGCATTTT
TRBD1	-	TRBJ2-7	TRBV29-1	CSVEGQGEQYF	TGCAGCGTTGAAGGACAGGGGGAGCAGTACTTC
-	many	TRBJ1-6	TRBV5-6	CASSPRQNSPLHF	TGTGCCAGCAGCCCTCGACAGAATTCACCCCTCCACTTT
-	few	TRBJ1-2	TRBV2	CASSGRLGFNYGYTF	TGTGCCAGCAGTGGTCGATTGGGGTTCAACTATGGCTACACCTTC
-	-	TRBJ2-5	TRBV5-5	CASSLSSMGAYGFQYF	TGTGCCAGCAGCTTATCGTCGATGGGCGCGTACGGGTTCCAGTACTTC
-	-	TRBJ1-2	TRBV7-3	CASSPGLGSGYTF	TGTGCCAGCAGCCCAGGGCTGGGATCTGGCTACACCTTC